Presented here are 17 T cell receptor beta chains from one specimen sequenced in a study of blood T cell repertoires in COVID-19. Clones were sequenced by immunoSEQ multiplex PCR, and TCRdb holds only the in-frame ones, with some missing. The table has under 300,000 clones, roughly 87% seen once. The sequenced sample was peripheral blood. The source is a woman aged 25 to 39 with acute or convalescent COVID-19.

This chain connects TRBV3-1 (or the pseudogene TRBV3-2) to TRBJ2-2; 8 bases map to TRBD2. Per the germline V gene, CDR1 is LGHDT and CDR2 is YNNKEL (reference sequence). Losses at the gene ends were 1 base for V and 15 bases for J; bases not matched to a gene: 13. CDR3 length: 15 residues. Here the CDR3 reads CASSQVLVPGGAMFF. The CDR3 DNA follows: TGTGCCAGCAGCCAAGTGCTCGTGCCGGGGGGGGCGATGTTTTTT.

The V gene is TRBV5-6, the J gene TRBJ2-7, with D tentatively TRBD2 (6 bases). Germline CDR1 is SGHDT and CDR2 is YYEEEE. The V gene lost 1 base and the J gene lost 2 bases, with 13 bases spanning the gap. The CDR3 spans 15 residues. CDR3 amino acids: CASSLSGTGAYEQYF. In DNA form, the CDR3 reads TGTGCCAGCAGCTTGTCCGGGACTGGGGCCTACGAGCAGTACTTC.

The CDR3 coding sequence is TGTGCCAGCAGTGTCACCGGGACAGAAAAACTGTTTTTT. Its protein product is CASSVTGTEKLFF. J is TRBJ1-4 and V is TRBV12-3 or TRBV12-4; a possible D gene is TRBD1 (6 bases). Trimming cost V 5 bases and J 8 bases, with 12 bases left between them. The length of the CDR3 is 13 residues.

The chain couples TRBV5-5 to TRBJ1-1, with 8 bases that match TRBD1. This CDR3 has 13 amino acids. CDR1 is SGHKS and CDR2 is YYEKEE in the germline V gene (reference sequence). V shed 4 bases, J shed 6 bases, and the junction held 5 bases outside the gene matches. This chain's CDR3 is CASSITGGAEAFF. Written as DNA, the CDR3 is TGTGCCAGCAGCATAACAGGGGGGGCTGAAGCTTTCTTT. Drawing the rest from reference TRBV5-5 and TRBJ1-1, the complete variable domain is DAGVTQSPTHLIKTRGQQVTLRCSPISGHKSVSWYQQVLGQGPQFIFQYYEKEERGRGNFPDRFSARQFPNYSSELNVNALLLGDSALYLCASSITGGAEAFFGQGTRLTVV.

V usage is TRBV9 and J usage is TRBJ2-1; D perhaps matches TRBD2 (7 bases). The CDR3 is 15 residues long. Germline V gene data show CDR1 as SGDLS and CDR2 as YYNGEE. Trimming pared 1 base from V and 8 bases from J, leaving 16 bases between. CDR3 DNA: TGTGCCAGCAGCGTATTTGGGGGGGCCGGCGATGAGCAGTTCTTC. Translated, it gives CASSVFGGAGDEQFF.

A remark on this clone: The identical CDR3 is also encoded by other nucleotide sequences in the sample. The chain recombines TRBV9 with TRBJ1-3; 7 bases agree with TRBD1. The CDR3 length is 16 residues. Germline CDR1 is SGDLS and CDR2 is YYNGEE. The V gene end was trimmed by 3 bases and the J gene end by 0 bases; junction bases not matched to a gene: 6. The CDR3 DNA reads as TGTGCCAGCAGCGCCCTGGGGACAGACTCTGGAAACACCATATATTTT. Translation gives CASSALGTDSGNTIYF.

This rearrangement joins TRBV28 to TRBJ2-7; TRBD1 agrees at 12 bases. The CDR3 contains 18 residues. CDR1 and CDR2 (germline): MDHEN, SYDVKM. V lost 5 bases to trimming and J lost 3 bases; unmatched junction nucleotides: 14. The CDR3 sequence: CASSLGTGGVVPIYEQYF. The CDR3 DNA sequence: TGTGCCAGCAGTCTAGGGACAGGGGGCGTCGTCCCCATCTACGAGCAGTACTTC. Based on the CDR3 plus reference TRBV28 and TRBJ2-7, the full variable domain is DVKVTQSSRYLVKRTGEKVFLECVQDMDHENMFWYRQDPGLGLRLIYFSYDVKMKEKGDIPEGYSVSREKKERFSLILESASTNQTSMYLCASSLGTGGVVPIYEQYFGPGTRLTVT.

The chain combines TRBV27 with TRBJ1-1; no definite D call. V was pared by 2 bases and J by 2 bases, with 9 bases between. This CDR3 has 14 amino acids. The germline CDR1 and CDR2 sequences are MNHEY and SMNVEV (reference sequence). CDR3 in DNA: TGTGCCAGCAGTTTAACAGCTTTTAACACTGAAGCTTTCTTT. Residues: CASSLTAFNTEAFF.

The V call is TRBV18, the J call TRBJ2-7; TRBD1 aligns across 7 bases. With V trimmed by 1 base and J by 5 bases, 11 bases remained unmatched. From germline, CDR1 is KGHSH and CDR2 LQKENI. The CDR3 has 16 residues. As DNA, the CDR3 is TGTGCCAGCTCACCACTCAGACAGGGTTTGAAGGACGAGCAGTACTTC. Encoded protein: CASSPLRQGLKDEQYF.

In DNA form, the CDR3 reads TGTGCCAGCAGCTCCCCCCCCGGGACAGGCTGGTCCGGGGAGCTGTTTTTT. This sequence encodes CASSSPPGTGWSGELFF. V gene TRBV7-2 combines with J gene TRBJ2-2, with 8 positions matching TRBD1. J gave up 6 bases and V 4 bases, and 13 bases lay outside the gene matches. Germline assignment: CDR1 SGHTA and CDR2 FQGNSA. The CDR3 contains 17 residues.

The V call is TRBV5-1, the J call TRBJ1-4; D perhaps matches TRBD1 (5 bases). This CDR3 is 14 amino acids long. Trimming shortened V by 0 bases and J by 7 bases, and 10 bases separated the two germline ends. CDR1 SGHRS and CDR2 YFSETQ come from the germline V gene. The CDR3 loop reads CASSLDQGGEKLFF. CDR3 DNA sequence: TGCGCCAGCAGCTTGGACCAGGGAGGTGAAAAACTGTTTTTT.

The chain couples TRBV4-1 to TRBJ2-7, with TRBD2 matching 12 bases. The CDR3 totals 17 residues. V dropped 0 bases and J dropped 4; count of bases not matched to a gene: 7. The V gene's germline CDR1 is MGHRA and CDR2 YSYEKL. This CDR3 reads CASSQDVETSGSYEQYF. CDR3 DNA sequence: TGCGCCAGCAGCCAAGATGTTGAGACTAGCGGGAGTTACGAGCAGTACTTC.

This chain links TRBV28 with TRBJ1-5; D gene uncertain. V was clipped by 2 bases and J by 6 bases, with 11 bases between them. This CDR3 has 14 amino acids. Germline V CDR1 and CDR2: MDHEN, SYDVKM. CDR3 DNA sequence: TGTGCCAGCAGTTTAAGTTGGGGAGCTCAGCCCCAGCATTTT. Protein: CASSLSWGAQPQHF.

The genes are TRBV2 and TRBJ2-3; 8 bases are shared with TRBD2. The CDR3 is made up of 16 amino acids. The V and J ends lost 8 bases and 1 base, in that order; junction bases with no gene match: 11. The germline V gene encodes CDR1 SNHLY and CDR2 FYNNEI. The CDR3 nucleotides are TGTGCCAGCCACGCGCTGAGGCGGGGGGGCACAGATACGCAGTATTTT. This codes for CASHALRRGGTDTQYF.

The chain employs TRBV14 and TRBJ2-7; TRBD1 matches at 9 bases. There are 16 residues in the CDR3. The germline V gene has CDR1 SGHDN and CDR2 FVKESK. The J segment lost 2 bases and the V segment lost 2 bases, leaving 7 bases of the junction unmatched. CDR3 in amino acids: CASSQRLWDRAYEQYF. The CDR3 DNA follows: TGTGCCAGCAGCCAAAGACTCTGGGACAGGGCCTACGAGCAGTACTTC. Supplemented by reference TRBV14 and TRBJ2-7, the full variable domain reads EAGVTQFPSHSVIEKGQTVTLRCDPISGHDNLYWYRRVMGKEIKFLLHFVKESKQDESGMPNNRFLAERTGGTYSTLKVQPAELEDSGVYFCASSQRLWDRAYEQYFGPGTRLTVT.

The chain has TRBV6-5 and TRBJ2-2, with D tentatively TRBD2 (5 bases). Germline lookup yields CDR1 MNHEY and CDR2 SVGAGI. This CDR3 region has 13 residues. The ends were cut back, 7 bases at V and 0 bases at J, with 6 bases in the middle. CDR3 sequence reads: CASTRANTGELFF. The CDR3 DNA is TGTGCCAGCACGAGGGCGAACACCGGGGAGCTGTTTTTT.

The V call is TRBV6-2 or TRBV6-3, the J call TRBJ2-7, with D possibly TRBD1 on 5 matching bases. The V gene's germline CDR1 is MNHEY and CDR2 SVGEGT. The CDR3 loop spans 13 amino acids. Trimming shortened V by 5 bases and J by 0 bases, and 8 bases separated the two germline ends. The CDR3 reads CASSQGFSYEQYF. The CDR3 DNA reads TGTGCCAGCAGTCAGGGATTCTCCTACGAGCAGTACTTC.